The present T cell receptor (beta chain) was sequenced within a study of blood T cells in healthy people across ages. This CDR3 region has 15 residues. In germline, CDR1 is SGHRS, CDR2 YFSETQ. Notes on this clonotype: A junction boundary mismatches the germline segment, possibly from a read error.

For the second PCR, which ran for 7 to 11 cycles, a sample-barcoded 5' primer and a J-beta primer mix were used. TCRdb recomputed calls from the 5' RACE reads with MiXCR, one row per CDR3 protein. The repertoire holds roughly 560,000 distinct CDR3 sequences, with less than 25% as singletons. Donors were systemically healthy Caucasian individuals from Russia aged roughly 6 to 90 years. The same sample was also studied in work on T cells of mothers and their children.

The receptor was derived from a boy between 5 and 17 years old in good health. The gene calls are TRBV5-1 and TRBJ2-7; tentatively, D is TRBD1 (6 bases). Sequencing used blood. CDR3 region: CASTDRTGGIYEQCF. The CDR3, as DNA: TGCGCCAGCACCGACAGGACCGGAGGAATCTACGAGCAGTGCTTC. The complete variable domain, with remaining parts taken from reference TRBV5-1 and TRBJ2-7, reads KAGVTQTPRYLIKTRGQQVTLSCSPISGHRSVSWYQQTPGQGLQFLFEYFSETQRNKGNFPGRFSGRQFSNSRSEMNVSTLELGDSALYLCASTDRTGGIYEQCFGPGTRLTVT.